The clone carrying this T cell receptor (beta chain) was observed a few times. Its antigen is unidentified. TCRdb independently ran MiXCR on the RACE reads; one entry per CDR3 protein. This sample has more than 110,000 distinct CDR3 sequences, with 12% found just once. V gave up 4 bases and J gave up 4 bases, with 16 bases separating them. CDR1 and CDR2 (germline): SGHDN, FVKESK. CDR3 length: 15 residues. The data stem from a study of human T cells and chemical hapten exposure. As to time point: patch test 2, 6 weeks after DPC sensitization. Treatment indicated: therapeutic diphenylcyclopropenone sensitization with weekly scalp DPC. Study-wide findings and caveats: The donor cohort had alopecia, so its immune response may not match that of healthy people. Relative to controls, expanded TCRs formed significantly more large CDR3 similarity clusters.

The sample in question was whole blood, obtained in connection with sensitization to the hapten diphenylcyclopropenone (DPC). This clonotype was obtained from a woman aged 45-65 years with alopecia areata. Some clones in this sample may be carry-over from other donors' samples. The chain uses TRBV14 and TRBJ2-5; D is perhaps TRBD2 (6 bases). CDR3 sequence: CASSRWTSAGETQYF. The CDR3 DNA follows: TGTGCCAGCAGCCGTTGGACCTCAGCGGGAGAGACCCAGTACTTC.